A selection of T cell receptor beta chains follows, all from one sample in a study of CD8 T cells in Susac syndrome. MiXCR, applied by TCRdb to the immunoSEQ multiplex PCR reads, yields one record per CDR3 protein. The data show about 180,000 distinct CDR3 sequences, with 95% seen just once and 0.15% to 0.2% held by the top ten. The sample consisted of CD8+ T cells from PBMCs. Receptors originate from a human donor with multiple sclerosis. Each CDR3 is given with its conserved first and last residue. The order of the fields is J gene, V gene, clone size, D gene, CDR3 DNA, CDR3 protein. A D gene is named only where the DNA matches it firmly. The size entry is marked missing in some rows and otherwise reads once, few, many or a size class.

TRBJ1-6 TRBV12-5 - - TGTGCTACCCGGGACACTAATTCACCCCTCCACTTT CATRDTNSPLHF
TRBJ2-1 TRBV20-1 - TRBD2 TGCAGTGCTAGACGACTTGCTAGCGGGACCGCTTACAATGAGCAGTTCTTC CSARRLASGTAYNEQFF
TRBJ2-3 TRBV5-1 - - TGCGCCAGCAGCTTGGAAGGAGTCCCCGATACGCAGTATTTT CASSLEGVPDTQYF
TRBJ2-7 TRBV7-9 - TRBD1 TGTGCCAGCAGCGGAAGCCCGGGACAGGCCGGCGAGCAGTACTTC CASSGSPGQAGEQYF
TRBJ2-7 TRBV27 - TRBD2 TGTGCCAGCAGTTTTAGGAGCCCGACTAGCGGTTTCTACGAGCAGTACTTC CASSFRSPTSGFYEQYF
TRBJ1-2 TRBV5-6 - TRBD1 TGTGCCAGCAGCACCGACAGGGATGGGTTCTATGGCTACACCTTC CASSTDRDGFYGYTF
TRBJ1-2 TRBV2 - - TGTGCCAGCAGTGTGACAGTTATCTATGGCTACACCTTC CASSVTVIYGYTF
TRBJ2-1 TRBV7-3 - TRBD1 TGTGCCAGCAGCCAGACAGGGTCCCCGCAGTTCTTC CASSQTGSPQFF
TRBJ2-2 TRBV27 once TRBD2 TGTGCCAGCAGTTCAGTAGCGGGGGCCTTAACCGGGGAGCTGTTTTTT CASSSVAGALTGELFF
TRBJ1-1 TRBV19 - - TGTGCCAGTAGACCACGTCGCAGGGTGGGGACTGAAGCTTTCTTT CASRPRRRVGTEAFF
TRBJ2-7 TRBV20-1 - TRBD2 TGCAGTGCTAGAGTGTTTGGCGCGGGGGGGTCCTACGAGCAGTACTTC CSARVFGAGGSYEQYF
TRBJ2-7 TRBV29-1 - - TGCAGCGCCGTAGGGCCCGAGCAGTACTTC CSAVGPEQYF
TRBJ1-1 TRBV5-1 - - TGCGCCAGCAGCTTGGACAGTCCGAACACTGAAGCTTTCTTT CASSLDSPNTEAFF
TRBJ2-7 TRBV13 - - TGTGCCAGCAGCTTAACCTCAGGGTTGGGATGGGGCGAGCAGTACTTC CASSLTSGLGWGEQYF
TRBJ2-1 TRBV4-1 - TRBD2 TGCGCCAGCAGCCAAGTTGCGGGAGGCAATGAGCAGTTCTTC CASSQVAGGNEQFF
TRBJ2-1 TRBV6-5 few TRBD2 TGTGCCAGCAGTTGGACTAGCGGCAATGAGCAGTTCTTC CASSWTSGNEQFF
TRBJ1-2 TRBV3-1 once TRBD1 TGTGCCAGCAGCGGGGGACAGGCCCTCTATGGCTACACCTTC CASSGGQALYGYTF
TRBJ1-5 TRBV4-1 - TRBD1 TGCGCCAGCAGCCCCCGGGACAGGCGCAATCAGCCCCAGCATTTT CASSPRDRRNQPQHF
TRBJ2-1 TRBV20-1 - TRBD2 TGCAGTGCTCGGGCTGGGACTAGCTGGGATGAGCAGTTCTTC CSARAGTSWDEQFF
TRBJ2-1 TRBV15 - - TGTGCCACCAGCTTCGGGTGGAGCGCCAGCTCCTACAATGAGCAGTTCTTC CATSFGWSASSYNEQFF
TRBJ2-1 TRBV13 - TRBD2 TGTGCCAGCAGCATACAGAGCGGGAGGGCCGTAAATGAGCAGTTCTTC CASSIQSGRAVNEQFF
TRBJ2-7 TRBV2 - - TGTGCCAGCAGTGACAAGGAGACCTACGAGCAGTACTTC CASSDKETYEQYF
TRBJ2-2 TRBV7-9 - - TGTGCCAGCAGCTTTGTCGGTGAGGCCGGGGAGCTGTTTTTT CASSFVGEAGELFF
TRBJ1-2 TRBV9 - - TGTGCCAGCAGCGGAGCCGATTATGGCTACACCTTC CASSGADYGYTF
TRBJ2-7 TRBV2 - - TGTGCCACCTGGACAGTGAACGAGCAGTACTTC CATWTVNEQYF
TRBJ2-3 TRBV4-2 once - TGTGCCAGCAGCCCCCCGGGGGACCGTCGCACAGATACGCAGTATTTT CASSPPGDRRTDTQYF
TRBJ2-3 TRBV20-1 - - TGCAGTGCTTCCTCGGACTGGATAAAGGGAGATACGCAGTATTTT CSASSDWIKGDTQYF
TRBJ2-3 TRBV2 - - TGTGCCAGCATTGGCCTGGGCCCAGATACGCAGTATTTT CASIGLGPDTQYF
TRBJ2-1 TRBV7-9 - - TGTGCCAGCAGCGCCGCTCGTGGGTCATCACCAGATGAGCAGTTCTTC CASSAARGSSPDEQFF
TRBJ2-7 TRBV14 - - TGTGCCAGCAGCCAAGTAGCCGGGATCACACCCTACGAGCAGTACTTC CASSQVAGITPYEQYF
TRBJ1-1 TRBV7-3 - - TGTGCCAGCAGCCAACGCAGGCGCACTGAAGCTTTCTTT CASSQRRRTEAFF
TRBJ1-6 TRBV5-6 - TRBD1 TGTGCCAGCAGCTCCTTGACAGGGGGGGTTCATTCACCCCTCCACTTT CASSSLTGGVHSPLHF
TRBJ2-2 TRBV7-3 once TRBD2 TGTGCCAGCAGCTTATCTAGCGGGAGCTTCACCGGGGAGCTGTTTTTT CASSLSSGSFTGELFF
TRBJ2-7 TRBV25-1 - TRBD1 TGTGCCAGCAGTGAGGGGGTAGGGGGCTTCGAGCAGTACTTC CASSEGVGGFEQYF
TRBJ2-7 TRBV11-2 - - TGTGCCAGCAGCTTAGATCCCGAAGGAACCTACGAGCAGTACTTC CASSLDPEGTYEQYF
TRBJ2-3 TRBV27 - - TGTGCCAGCAGTTTCGCGCGGGGAGATACGCAGTATTTT CASSFARGDTQYF
TRBJ1-2 TRBV29-1 - - TGCAGCGTTGGTCCGGGGGGCAGGAAAGCTAACTATGGCTACACCTTC CSVGPGGRKANYGYTF
TRBJ2-6 TRBV28 - - TGTGCCAGCAGTTCCCCCCAGGGGATCTCTGGGGCCAACGTCCTGACTTTC CASSSPQGISGANVLTF
TRBJ1-5 TRBV4-1 - - TGCGCCAGCAGCCAAGGGCTGGGGGATCAGCCCCAGCATTTT CASSQGLGDQPQHF